The following is a T cell receptor beta chain sequence with its context. Its specificity is unknown. This CDR3 is built from 14 residues. Germline V lookup: CDR1 PRHDT, CDR2 FYEKMQ (reference sequence). V was clipped by 5 bases and J by 7 bases, with 14 bases between them. Some clones are missing from TCRdb's copy, which holds only in-frame ones; the method was immunoSEQ multiplex PCR. The sample records about 140,000 clones, around 90% being singletons. This specimen comes from a study of T cell responses to AZD1222 COVID-19 vaccine. Study outcomes and limitations: Close to half of spike-specific TCRs reportedly recognize unmutated variant regions. The donors showed a predominance of white British ancestry and of females, with possible underestimation of clonal diversity. Spike-specific TCRs gained breadth and depth after people received two AZD1222 doses.

Sequenced here: peripheral blood, sampled on day 0 of AZD1222 vaccination. The clonotype comes from an adult in good health. The chain couples TRBV13 to TRBJ1-4; D uncertain. CDR3 coding DNA: TGTGCCAGCAGCGTTAGAGGGTCGGGTGAAAAACTGTTTTTT. As protein: CASSVRGSGEKLFF. The entire variable domain, with the rest obtained from reference TRBV13 and TRBJ1-4, is as follows: AAGVIQSPRHLIKEKRETATLKCYPIPRHDTVYWYQQGPGQDPQFLISFYEKMQSDKGSIPDRFSAQQFSDYHSELNMSSLELGDSALYFCASSVRGSGEKLFFGSGTQLSVL.